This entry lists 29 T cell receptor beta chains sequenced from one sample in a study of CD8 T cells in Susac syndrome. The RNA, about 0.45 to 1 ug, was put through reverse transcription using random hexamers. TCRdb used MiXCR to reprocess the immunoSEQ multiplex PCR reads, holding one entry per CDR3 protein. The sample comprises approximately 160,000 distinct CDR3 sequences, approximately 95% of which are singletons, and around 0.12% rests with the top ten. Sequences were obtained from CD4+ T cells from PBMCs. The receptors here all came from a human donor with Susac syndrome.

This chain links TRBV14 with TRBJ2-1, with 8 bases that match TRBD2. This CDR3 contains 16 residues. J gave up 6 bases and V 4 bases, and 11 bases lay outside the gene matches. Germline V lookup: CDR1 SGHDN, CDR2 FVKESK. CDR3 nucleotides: TGTGCCAGCAGCCCCCTCGGGAGGGCCCCAGCCAATGAGCAGTTCTTC. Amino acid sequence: CASSPLGRAPANEQFF.

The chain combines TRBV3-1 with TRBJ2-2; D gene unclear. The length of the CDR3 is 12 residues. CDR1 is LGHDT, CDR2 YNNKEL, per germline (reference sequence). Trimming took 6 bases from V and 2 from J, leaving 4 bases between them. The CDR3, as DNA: TGTGCCAGCAGATTTAACACCGGGGAGCTGTTTTTT. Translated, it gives CASRFNTGELFF.

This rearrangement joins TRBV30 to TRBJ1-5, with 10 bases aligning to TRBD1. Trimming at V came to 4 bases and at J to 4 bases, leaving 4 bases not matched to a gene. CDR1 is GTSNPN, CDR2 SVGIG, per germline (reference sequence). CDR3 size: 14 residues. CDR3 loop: CAWTRTGGNQPQHF. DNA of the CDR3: TGTGCCTGGACCCGGACAGGGGGGAATCAGCCCCAGCATTTT.

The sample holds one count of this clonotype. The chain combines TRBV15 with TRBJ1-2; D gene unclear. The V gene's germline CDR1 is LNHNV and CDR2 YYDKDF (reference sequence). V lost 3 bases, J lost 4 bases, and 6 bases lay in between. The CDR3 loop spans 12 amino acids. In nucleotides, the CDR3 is TGTGCCACCAGCAGCTCAGGCTATGGCTACACCTTC. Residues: CATSSSGYGYTF.

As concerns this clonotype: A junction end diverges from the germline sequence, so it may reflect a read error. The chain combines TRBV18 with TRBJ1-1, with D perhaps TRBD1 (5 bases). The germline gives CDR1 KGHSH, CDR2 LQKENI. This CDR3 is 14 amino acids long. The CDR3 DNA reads TGTGCCAGCACACCCCAGGGCATGAACACTGAAGCTTTCTTT. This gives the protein CASTPQGMNTEAFF.

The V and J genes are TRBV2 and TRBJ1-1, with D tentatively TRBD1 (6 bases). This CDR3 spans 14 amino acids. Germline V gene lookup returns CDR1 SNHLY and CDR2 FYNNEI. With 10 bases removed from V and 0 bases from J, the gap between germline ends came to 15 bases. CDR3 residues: CATPRGELNTEAFF. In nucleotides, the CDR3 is TGTGCCACCCCGAGGGGGGAACTGAACACTGAAGCTTTCTTT.

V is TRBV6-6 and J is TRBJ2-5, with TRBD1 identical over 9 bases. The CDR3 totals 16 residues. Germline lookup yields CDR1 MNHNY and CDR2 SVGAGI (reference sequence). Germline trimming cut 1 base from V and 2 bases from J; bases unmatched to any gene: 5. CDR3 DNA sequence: TGTGCCAGCAGTTACTGGGGACAGGGTGGACAAGAGACCCAGTACTTC. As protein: CASSYWGQGGQETQYF.

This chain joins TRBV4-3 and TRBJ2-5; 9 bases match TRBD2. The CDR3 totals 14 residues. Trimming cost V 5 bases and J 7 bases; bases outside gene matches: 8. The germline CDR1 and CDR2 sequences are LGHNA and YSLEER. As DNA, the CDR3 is TGCGCCAGCAGCATTAGCGGGAGAGATGGGACCCAGTACTTC. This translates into CASSISGRDGTQYF.

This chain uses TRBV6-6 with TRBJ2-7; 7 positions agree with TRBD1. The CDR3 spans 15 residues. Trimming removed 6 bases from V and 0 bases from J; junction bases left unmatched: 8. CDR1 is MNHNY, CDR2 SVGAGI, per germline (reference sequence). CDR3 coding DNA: TGTGCCAGCAGGGCGGACAGGACCAGCTCCTACGAGCAGTACTTC. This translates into CASRADRTSSYEQYF.

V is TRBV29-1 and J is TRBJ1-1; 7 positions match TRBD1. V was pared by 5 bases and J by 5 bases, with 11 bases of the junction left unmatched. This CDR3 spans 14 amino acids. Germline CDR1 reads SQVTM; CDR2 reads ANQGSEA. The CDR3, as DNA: TGCAGCGTTACCCGCAGGGGGGCGTTTACTGAAGCTTTCTTT. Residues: CSVTRRGAFTEAFF.

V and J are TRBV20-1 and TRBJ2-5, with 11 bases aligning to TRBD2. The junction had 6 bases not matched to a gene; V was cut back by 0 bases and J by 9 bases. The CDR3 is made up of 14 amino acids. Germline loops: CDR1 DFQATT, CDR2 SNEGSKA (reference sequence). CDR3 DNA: TGCAGTGCTAGAGAGGCTAGCGGGAGGACATCCCAGTACTTC. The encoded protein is CSAREASGRTSQYF.

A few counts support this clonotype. In DNA, the CDR3 is TGTGCCAGCAGCTTGGTGGCAGGGTACAATGAGCAGTTCTTC. It codes for CASSLVAGYNEQFF. The V and J genes are TRBV5-4 and TRBJ2-1; possible D gene TRBD1, 5 bases. Trimming shortened V by 0 bases and J by 4 bases, and 8 bases separated the two germline ends. The CDR3 runs 14 residues. Germline CDR1 is SGHNT and CDR2 is YYREEE (reference sequence).

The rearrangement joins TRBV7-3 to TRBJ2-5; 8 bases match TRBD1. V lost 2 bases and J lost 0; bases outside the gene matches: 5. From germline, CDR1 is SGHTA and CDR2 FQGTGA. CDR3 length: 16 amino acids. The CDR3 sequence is CASSLGQGANQETQYF. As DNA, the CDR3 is TGTGCCAGCAGCTTAGGGCAGGGGGCGAACCAAGAGACCCAGTACTTC.

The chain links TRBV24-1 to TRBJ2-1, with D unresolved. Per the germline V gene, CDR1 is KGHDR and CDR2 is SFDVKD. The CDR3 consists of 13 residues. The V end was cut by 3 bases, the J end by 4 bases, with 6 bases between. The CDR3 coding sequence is TGTGCCACCAGTGATCCCGGTTACAATGAGCAGTTCTTC. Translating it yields CATSDPGYNEQFF.

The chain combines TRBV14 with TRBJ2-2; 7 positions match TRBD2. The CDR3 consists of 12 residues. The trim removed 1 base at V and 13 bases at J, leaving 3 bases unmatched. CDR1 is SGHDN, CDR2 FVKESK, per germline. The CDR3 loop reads CASSQVTGGLFF. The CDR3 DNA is TGTGCCAGCAGCCAAGTCACGGGAGGGCTGTTTTTT.

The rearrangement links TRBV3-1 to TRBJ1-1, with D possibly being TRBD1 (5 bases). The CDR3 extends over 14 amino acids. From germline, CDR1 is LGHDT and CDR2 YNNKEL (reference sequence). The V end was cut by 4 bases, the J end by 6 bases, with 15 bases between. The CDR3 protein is CASSPRTSGAEAFF. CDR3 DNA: TGTGCCAGCAGCCCTCGGACATCCGGCGCTGAAGCTTTCTTT. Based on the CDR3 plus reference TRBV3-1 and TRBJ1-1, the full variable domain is DTAVSQTPKYLVTQMGNDKSIKCEQNLGHDTMYWYKQDSKKFLKIMFSYNNKELIINETVPNRFSPKSPDKAHLNLHINSLELGDSAVYFCASSPRTSGAEAFFGQGTRLTVV.

CDR3 sequence: CASGNRATYEQYV. Here the CDR3 DNA reads TGTGCCAGCGGGAACAGGGCAACCTACGAGCAGTACGTC. This chain links TRBV2 with TRBJ2-7, with a tentative D call TRBD1 (6 bases). This CDR3 is 13 amino acids long. V lost 8 bases and J 2 bases, leaving 13 bases between the germline ends. Germline V gene sequence: CDR1 SNHLY, CDR2 FYNNEI.

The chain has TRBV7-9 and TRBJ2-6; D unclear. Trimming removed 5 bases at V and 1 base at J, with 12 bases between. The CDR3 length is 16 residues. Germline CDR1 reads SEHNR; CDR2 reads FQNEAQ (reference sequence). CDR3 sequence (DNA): TGTGCCAGCAGCCCCCTCATGGGTTCTGGGGCCAACGTCCTGACTTTC. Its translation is CASSPLMGSGANVLTF.

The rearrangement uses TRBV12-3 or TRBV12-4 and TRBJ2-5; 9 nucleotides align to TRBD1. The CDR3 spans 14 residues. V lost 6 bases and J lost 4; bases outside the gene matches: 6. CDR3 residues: CASSGQGTRETQYF. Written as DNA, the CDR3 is TGTGCCAGCAGCGGACAGGGGACCCGAGAGACCCAGTACTTC.

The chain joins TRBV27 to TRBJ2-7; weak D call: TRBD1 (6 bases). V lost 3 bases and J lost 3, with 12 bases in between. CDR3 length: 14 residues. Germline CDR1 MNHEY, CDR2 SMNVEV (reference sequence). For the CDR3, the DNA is TGTGCCAGCAGTTTCTCTGGACAGCGCTACGAGCAGTACTTC. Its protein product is CASSFSGQRYEQYF.

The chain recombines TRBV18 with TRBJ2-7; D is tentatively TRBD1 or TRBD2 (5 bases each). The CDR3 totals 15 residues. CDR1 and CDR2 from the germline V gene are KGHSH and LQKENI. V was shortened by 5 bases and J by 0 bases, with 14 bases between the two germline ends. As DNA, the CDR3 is TGTGCCAGCTCAATGGGGCAGGGAGACTCCTACGAGCAGTACTTC. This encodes CASSMGQGDSYEQYF.

The CDR3 here is CASSLATGGRYEQYV. CDR3 DNA: TGCGCCAGCAGCTTAGCGACAGGAGGCCGCTACGAGCAGTACGTC. The chain combines TRBV5-1 with TRBJ2-7, with a possible D match to TRBD1 (6 bases). Trimming cost V 2 bases and J 3 bases, with 15 bases left between them. The germline V gene encodes CDR1 SGHRS and CDR2 YFSETQ. The CDR3 consists of 15 residues.

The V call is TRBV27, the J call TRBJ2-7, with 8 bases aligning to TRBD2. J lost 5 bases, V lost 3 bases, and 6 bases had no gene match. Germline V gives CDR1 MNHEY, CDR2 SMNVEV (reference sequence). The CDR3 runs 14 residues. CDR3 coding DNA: TGTGCCAGCAGTTTCCTGGGACTAGGGGACGAGCAGTACTTC. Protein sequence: CASSFLGLGDEQYF.

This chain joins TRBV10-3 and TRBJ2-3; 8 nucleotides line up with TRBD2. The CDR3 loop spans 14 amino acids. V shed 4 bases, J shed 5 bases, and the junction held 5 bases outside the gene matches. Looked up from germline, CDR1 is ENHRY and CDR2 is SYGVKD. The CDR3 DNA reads TGTGCCATCAGTGCGGCACTAGCGGAAGATACGCAGTATTTT. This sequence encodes CAISAALAEDTQYF.

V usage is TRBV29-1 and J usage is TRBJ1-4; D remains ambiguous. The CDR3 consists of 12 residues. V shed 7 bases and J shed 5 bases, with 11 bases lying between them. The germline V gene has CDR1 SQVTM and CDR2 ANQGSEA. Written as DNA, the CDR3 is TGCAGCGCCTCCCTAGGGAATGAAAAACTGTTTTTT. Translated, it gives CSASLGNEKLFF.

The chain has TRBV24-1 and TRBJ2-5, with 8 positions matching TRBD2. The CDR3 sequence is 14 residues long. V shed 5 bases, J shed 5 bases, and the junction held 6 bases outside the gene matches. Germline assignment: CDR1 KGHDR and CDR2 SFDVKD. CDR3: CATSGGRPRETQYF. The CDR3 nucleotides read TGTGCCACCAGTGGCGGGAGGCCGAGGGAGACCCAGTACTTC.

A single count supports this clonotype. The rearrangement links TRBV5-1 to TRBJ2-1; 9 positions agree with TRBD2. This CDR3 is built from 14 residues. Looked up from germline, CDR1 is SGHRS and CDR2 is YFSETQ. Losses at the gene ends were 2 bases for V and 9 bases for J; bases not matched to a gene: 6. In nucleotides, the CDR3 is TGCGCCAGCAGCTTAGGACTAGCGCAAGCTGAGCAGTTCTTC. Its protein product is CASSLGLAQAEQFF.

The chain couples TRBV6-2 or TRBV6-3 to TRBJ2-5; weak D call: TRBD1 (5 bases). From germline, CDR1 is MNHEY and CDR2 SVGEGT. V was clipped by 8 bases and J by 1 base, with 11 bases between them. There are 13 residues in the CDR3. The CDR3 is CASQEDIQETQYF. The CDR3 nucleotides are TGTGCCAGCCAAGAGGACATCCAAGAGACCCAGTACTTC.

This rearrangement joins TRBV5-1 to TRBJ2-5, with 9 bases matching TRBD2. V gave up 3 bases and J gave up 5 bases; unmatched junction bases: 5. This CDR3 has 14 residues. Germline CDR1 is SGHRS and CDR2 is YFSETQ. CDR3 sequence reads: CASSSPSGVETQYF. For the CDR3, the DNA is TGCGCCAGCAGCTCTCCTAGCGGGGTTGAGACCCAGTACTTC.